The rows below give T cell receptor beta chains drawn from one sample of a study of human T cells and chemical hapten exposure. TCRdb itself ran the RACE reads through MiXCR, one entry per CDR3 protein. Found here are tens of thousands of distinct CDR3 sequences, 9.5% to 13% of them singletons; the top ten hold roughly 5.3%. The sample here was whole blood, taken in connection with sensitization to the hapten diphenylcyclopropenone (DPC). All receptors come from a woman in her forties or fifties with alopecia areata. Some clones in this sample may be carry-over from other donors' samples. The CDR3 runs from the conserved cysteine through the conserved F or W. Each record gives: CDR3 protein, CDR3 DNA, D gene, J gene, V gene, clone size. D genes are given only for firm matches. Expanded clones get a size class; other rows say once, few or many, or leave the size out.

CDR3: CASSPGTNLYEQYF
DNA: TGTGCCAGCAGCCCCGGGACTAACCTCTACGAGCAGTACTTC
D: TRBD2
J: TRBJ2-7
V: TRBV7-2
size: -

CDR3: CASSPRYSGGYNEQFF
DNA: TGTGCCAGCAGCCCCCGTTATTCGGGAGGCTACAATGAGCAGTTCTTC
D: TRBD2
J: TRBJ2-1
V: TRBV28
size: -

CDR3: CASRGTATAYEQYF
DNA: TGTGCCAGTAGAGGGACAGCTACAGCCTACGAGCAGTACTTC
D: TRBD1
J: TRBJ2-7
V: TRBV19
size: few

CDR3: CSVVGLAGGESSTDTQYF
DNA: TGCAGCGTTGTGGGCCTAGCGGGGGGCGAATCTAGCACAGATACGCAGTATTTT
D: TRBD2
J: TRBJ2-3
V: TRBV29-1
size: few

CDR3: CSGRDGSYGYTF
DNA: TGCAGCGGGAGGGACGGTAGTTATGGCTACACCTTC
D: -
J: TRBJ1-2
V: TRBV29-1
size: many

CDR3: CASSGVLDTDTQYF
DNA: TGTGCCAGCAGTGGGGTCCTGGACACAGATACGCAGTATTTT
D: -
J: TRBJ2-3
V: TRBV28
size: few

CDR3: CASSWQYTGELFF
DNA: TGTGCCAGCAGCTGGCAGTACACCGGGGAGCTGTTTTTT
D: -
J: TRBJ2-2
V: TRBV7-2
size: many

CDR3: CAGSVEFQGSGNTIYF
DNA: TGTGCCGGCAGCGTAGAGTTTCAGGGCTCTGGAAACACCATATATTTT
D: -
J: TRBJ1-3
V: TRBV9
size: many

CDR3: CASTLQGANEKLFF
DNA: TGTGCCAGCACCCTACAGGGGGCTAATGAAAAACTGTTTTTT
D: TRBD1
J: TRBJ1-4
V: TRBV6-6
size: -

CDR3: CASSLAGSGANVLTF
DNA: TGTGCCAGCAGTTTGGCGGGGTCTGGGGCCAACGTCCTGACTTTC
D: -
J: TRBJ2-6
V: TRBV28
size: many

CDR3: CASSNTGGSYNEQFF
DNA: TGTGCCAGCAGTAACACAGGGGGCTCCTACAATGAGCAGTTCTTC
D: TRBD1
J: TRBJ2-1
V: TRBV2
size: -

CDR3: CASSLGGSLDTQYF
DNA: TGTGCCAGCAGTTTAGGCGGGAGTTTGGATACGCAGTATTTT
D: TRBD2
J: TRBJ2-3
V: TRBV12-3/TRBV12-4
size: many

CDR3: CATSRDRPRVSTEAFF
DNA: TGTGCCACCAGCAGAGATCGCCCCAGGGTTAGCACTGAAGCTTTCTTT
D: -
J: TRBJ1-1
V: TRBV15
size: -

CDR3: CASSLSGNTDTQYF
DNA: TGTGCCAGCAGCTTAAGCGGGAACACAGATACGCAGTATTTT
D: TRBD2
J: TRBJ2-3
V: TRBV11-2
size: many

CDR3: CASSSPGQGSQGYTF
DNA: TGCGCCAGCAGCTCCCCGGGACAGGGGTCTCAAGGCTACACCTTC
D: TRBD1
J: TRBJ1-2
V: TRBV5-1
size: many

CDR3: CATSDLSLEDTQYF
DNA: TGTGCCACCAGTGATTTGTCTCTCGAAGATACGCAGTATTTT
D: -
J: TRBJ2-3
V: TRBV24-1
size: -

CDR3: CSASADIMNTEAFF
DNA: TGCAGTGCTAGTGCGGACATCATGAACACTGAAGCTTTCTTT
D: -
J: TRBJ1-1
V: TRBV20-1
size: -

CDR3: CASSTSAGSRGYTF
DNA: TGTGCCAGCAGCACCAGTGCAGGGTCGAGGGGCTACACCTTC
D: -
J: TRBJ1-2
V: TRBV7-2
size: many

CDR3: CASSHSSARGTDTQYF
DNA: TGTGCCAGCAGCCATTCGTCAGCCCGAGGCACAGATACGCAGTATTTT
D: -
J: TRBJ2-3
V: TRBV6-4
size: few

CDR3: CASSPGTSGRAVDTQYF
DNA: TGCGCCAGCAGCCCCGGGACTAGCGGGAGGGCCGTAGATACGCAGTATTTT
D: TRBD2
J: TRBJ2-3
V: TRBV5-1
size: few

CDR3: CAWSGQGDGEQYF
DNA: TGTGCCTGGAGTGGACAGGGGGACGGCGAGCAGTACTTC
D: TRBD1
J: TRBJ2-7
V: TRBV30
size: many

CDR3: CASSRLAVTGELFF
DNA: TGTGCCAGCAGTCGATTAGCGGTCACCGGGGAGCTGTTTTTT
D: -
J: TRBJ2-2
V: TRBV28
size: -

CDR3: CASSSTAETYEQYF
DNA: TGTGCCAGCAGCTCTACTGCAGAAACCTACGAGCAGTACTTC
D: -
J: TRBJ2-7
V: TRBV11-2
size: -

CDR3: CASSFSSVPYEQYF
DNA: TGCGCCAGCAGCTTCTCTAGCGTCCCCTACGAGCAGTACTTC
D: -
J: TRBJ2-7
V: TRBV5-1
size: few

CDR3: CASSFWSGRRGTGELFF
DNA: TGTGCCAGCAGTTTTTGGAGCGGGAGGCGGGGCACCGGGGAGCTGTTTTTT
D: TRBD2
J: TRBJ2-2
V: TRBV28
size: many

CDR3: CSARDSGTAVEKLFF
DNA: TGCAGTGCTAGAGATTCCGGGACAGCCGTCGAAAAACTGTTTTTT
D: TRBD1
J: TRBJ1-4
V: TRBV20-1
size: few

CDR3: CASSVRSTSSYNSPLHF
DNA: TGTGCCAGCAGCGTACGCTCTACGAGCTCCTATAATTCACCCCTCCACTTT
D: -
J: TRBJ1-6
V: TRBV9
size: -

CDR3: CASSRDGARDTQYF
DNA: TGTGCCAGCAGCCGGGACGGGGCTAGAGATACGCAGTATTTT
D: -
J: TRBJ2-3
V: TRBV3-1
size: many

CDR3: CASSSSDTQYF
DNA: TGCGCCAGCAGCTCGTCTGATACGCAGTATTTT
D: -
J: TRBJ2-3
V: TRBV5-1
size: few

CDR3: CASSTRRDSPGTSLFF
DNA: TGCGCCAGCAGCACCCGTCGGGACAGCCCCGGGACTAGTCTTTTCTTC
D: -
J: TRBJ2-1
V: TRBV4-1
size: -

CDR3: CASSLHSVNTEAFF
DNA: TGTGCCAGCAGCTTGCACAGCGTGAACACTGAAGCTTTCTTT
D: -
J: TRBJ1-1
V: TRBV7-9
size: many

CDR3: CSAEGGLYGGSYNEQFF
DNA: TGCAGCGCCGAAGGGGGATTGTATGGGGGTTCCTACAATGAGCAGTTCTTC
D: -
J: TRBJ2-1
V: TRBV29-1
size: -

CDR3: CASSLGQGINYGYTF
DNA: TGCGCCAGCAGCCTCGGACAGGGGATAAACTATGGCTACACCTTC
D: TRBD1
J: TRBJ1-2
V: TRBV4-1
size: few

CDR3: CASSFVPGREQYF
DNA: TGTGCCAGCAGTTTCGTCCCGGGTCGAGAGCAGTACTTC
D: -
J: TRBJ2-7
V: TRBV27
size: -

CDR3: CASKAMAYTDTQYF
DNA: TGCGCCAGCAAGGCTATGGCCTACACAGATACGCAGTATTTT
D: -
J: TRBJ2-3
V: TRBV10-2
size: few

CDR3: CASSPGPNSPLHF
DNA: TGTGCCAGCTCCCCGGGACCCAATTCACCCCTCCACTTT
D: -
J: TRBJ1-6
V: TRBV18
size: -

CDR3: CSARRGQGIYEQYF
DNA: TGCAGTGCTAGAAGGGGACAGGGGATCTACGAGCAGTACTTC
D: TRBD1
J: TRBJ2-7
V: TRBV20-1
size: few

CDR3: CATSEAGGNEQFF
DNA: TGTGCCACCAGTGAAGCGGGGGGCAATGAGCAGTTCTTC
D: TRBD2
J: TRBJ2-1
V: TRBV24-1
size: few

CDR3: CASSPQDTQYF
DNA: TGTGCCAGCAGCCCACAAGATACGCAGTATTTT
D: -
J: TRBJ2-3
V: TRBV12-3/TRBV12-4
size: many

CDR3: CASSQGERVVTGELFF
DNA: TGCGCCAGCAGCCAAGGGGAAAGGGTCGTCACCGGGGAGCTGTTTTTT
D: -
J: TRBJ2-2
V: TRBV4-1
size: few

CDR3: CAISRQPQETQYF
DNA: TGTGCCATCAGTAGACAGCCGCAGGAGACCCAGTACTTC
D: -
J: TRBJ2-5
V: TRBV10-3
size: few

CDR3: CASSQGTGGRNTEAFF
DNA: TGTGCCAGCAGCCAAGGGACAGGGGGCAGAAACACTGAAGCTTTCTTT
D: TRBD1
J: TRBJ1-1
V: TRBV4-2
size: many

CDR3: CASSVSPGVEEQYF
DNA: TGTGCCAGCAGCGTATCCCCAGGGGTTGAGGAGCAGTACTTC
D: -
J: TRBJ2-7
V: TRBV9
size: few

CDR3: CASSLGGGPQHF
DNA: TGTGCCAGCAGCTTGGGGGGCGGGCCCCAGCATTTT
D: -
J: TRBJ1-5
V: TRBV7-6
size: -

CDR3: CASSEYPGLGDSYNEQFF
DNA: TGTGCCAGCAGTGAATATCCCGGACTAGGGGACTCCTACAATGAGCAGTTCTTC
D: TRBD2
J: TRBJ2-1
V: TRBV25-1
size: many

CDR3: CASRNLLGPDTQYF
DNA: TGTGCCAGCCGAAATCTTCTCGGGCCAGATACGCAGTATTTT
D: -
J: TRBJ2-3
V: TRBV11-2
size: many